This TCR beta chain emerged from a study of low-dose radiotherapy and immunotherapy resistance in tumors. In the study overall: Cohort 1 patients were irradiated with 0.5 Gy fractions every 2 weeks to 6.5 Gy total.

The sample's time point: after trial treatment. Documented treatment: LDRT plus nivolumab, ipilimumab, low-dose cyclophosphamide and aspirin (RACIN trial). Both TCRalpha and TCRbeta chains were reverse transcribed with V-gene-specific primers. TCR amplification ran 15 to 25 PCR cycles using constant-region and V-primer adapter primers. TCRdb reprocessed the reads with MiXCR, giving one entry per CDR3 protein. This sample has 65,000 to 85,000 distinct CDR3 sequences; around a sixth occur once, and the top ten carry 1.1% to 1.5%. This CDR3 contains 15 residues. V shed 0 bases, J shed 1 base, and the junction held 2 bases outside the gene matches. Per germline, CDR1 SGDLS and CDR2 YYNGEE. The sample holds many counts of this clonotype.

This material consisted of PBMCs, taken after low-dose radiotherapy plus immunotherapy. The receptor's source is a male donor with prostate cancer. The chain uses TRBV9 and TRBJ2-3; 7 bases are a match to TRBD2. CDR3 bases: TGTGCCAGCAGCGTAGGTACTAGCGGCACAGATACGCAGTATTTT. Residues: CASSVGTSGTDTQYF.